This entry lists 20 T cell receptor beta chains sequenced from one sample in a study of cytomegalovirus exposure and HLA in healthy donors. PCR was performed using 60 Vbeta and 13 Jbeta primers. Measured with immunoSEQ multiplex PCR; TCRdb has only the in-frame clones, and not every one. The sample includes 120,000 to 150,000 clones, roughly three quarters of them seen just once. Sequenced material: PBMCs. The receptors were gathered from a woman in her 40s in good health and CMV-seropositive.

The gene calls are TRBV2 and TRBJ1-2, with D perhaps matching TRBD1 (5 bases). The CDR3 consists of 15 residues. V lost 4 bases and J 5 bases, leaving 17 bases between the germline ends. The germline V gene encodes CDR1 SNHLY and CDR2 FYNNEI. DNA of the CDR3: TGTGCCAGCAGTGGCCTAAGGGGCAGAACATATGGCTACACCTTC. Its translation is CASSGLRGRTYGYTF.

The V and J genes are TRBV2 and TRBJ1-4, with D possibly matching TRBD1 (5 bases). This CDR3 has 14 amino acids. Germline-derived CDR1 and CDR2 are SNHLY and FYNNEI. The ends were cut back, 6 bases at V and 0 bases at J, with 8 bases in the middle. The CDR3, as DNA: TGTGCCAGCAGATGGACACCAACTAATGAAAAACTGTTTTTT. It encodes CASRWTPTNEKLFF.

The chain's CDR3 is CASSGLPNTEAFF. The CDR3 DNA reads TGTGCCAGCAGTGGACTACCTAACACTGAAGCTTTCTTT. The chain joins TRBV2 to TRBJ1-1, with no clear D. The CDR3 is 13 residues long. The V and J ends lost 4 bases and 2 bases respectively, with 8 bases between them. The germline gives CDR1 SNHLY, CDR2 FYNNEI.

The chain recombines TRBV10-3 with TRBJ2-3, with TRBD2 identical over 13 bases. This CDR3 has 17 residues. The germline CDR1 and CDR2 sequences are ENHRY and SYGVKD. Trimming took 6 bases from V and 1 from J; bases not matched to a gene: 7. The CDR3 reads CAIRATSGGAGTDTQYF. As DNA, the CDR3 is TGTGCCATCAGAGCAACTAGCGGGGGGGCGGGCACAGATACGCAGTATTTT.

The chain uses TRBV7-6 and TRBJ2-2, with D tentatively TRBD2 (6 bases). V lost 1 base to trimming and J lost 6 bases, with 18 bases between them. Germline V gives CDR1 SGHVS, CDR2 FNYEAQ. The CDR3 runs to 17 residues. CDR3 loop: CASSLEGRRAGAGELFF. CDR3 nucleotides: TGTGCCAGCAGCTTAGAAGGGAGAAGAGCGGGCGCCGGGGAGCTGTTTTTT.

A word on this clone: The junction shows a germline mismatch at one end, possibly a read error. The gene calls are TRBV2 and TRBJ1-5, with D maybe TRBD1 (5 bases). The CDR3 is 13 amino acids. CDR1 and CDR2 from the germline V gene are SNHLY and FYNNEI. CDR3 sequence (DNA): TGTGTCAGCGGGGGGGTAAGCAATCAGCCCCAGCATTTT. It is translated as CVSGGVSNQPQHF.

The chain links TRBV6-1 to TRBJ1-5; D gene ambiguous. CDR3 length equals 14 residues. Germline CDR1 reads MNHNS; CDR2 reads SASEGT. V shed 8 bases and J shed 1 base, with 12 bases lying between them. DNA of the CDR3: TGTGCCAGCGATGACCGAGGAAGCAATCAGCCCCAGCATTTT. Protein: CASDDRGSNQPQHF.

V gene TRBV6-1 combines with J gene TRBJ2-6, with D possibly being TRBD2 (6 bases). V lost 8 bases to trimming and J lost 0 bases, with 8 bases between them. Per germline, CDR1 MNHNS and CDR2 SASEGT. The CDR3 is 14 amino acids. CDR3 nucleotides: TGTGCCAGCGGCGGGGTCTCTGGGGCCAACGTCCTGACTTTC. Its protein is CASGGVSGANVLTF.

The chain employs TRBV7-9 and TRBJ1-1; the D gene is possibly TRBD1 (6 bases). V was cut by 5 bases and J by 3 bases, with 13 bases left in between. The germline V gene has CDR1 SEHNR and CDR2 FQNEAQ (reference sequence). CDR3 size: 14 residues. This chain's CDR3 is CASSPGHGDTEAFF. For the CDR3, the DNA is TGTGCCAGCAGCCCGGGACACGGTGACACTGAAGCTTTCTTT. The full variable domain, completed using reference TRBV7-9 and TRBJ1-1, is DTGVSQNPRHKITKRGQNVTFRCDPISEHNRLYWYRQTLGQGPEFLTYFQNEAQLEKSRLLSDRFSAERPKGSFSTLEIQRTEQGDSAMYLCASSPGHGDTEAFFGQGTRLTVV.

This chain uses TRBV5-1 with TRBJ2-5; 7 nucleotides line up with TRBD1. Looked up from germline, CDR1 is SGHRS and CDR2 is YFSETQ. This CDR3 is 14 amino acids long. J lost 1 base, V lost 5 bases, and 5 bases had no gene match. The CDR3 sequence is CASSQNRGQETQYF. CDR3 in DNA: TGCGCCAGCAGTCAGAACAGGGGCCAAGAGACCCAGTACTTC.

This clone was seen a handful of times. This chain uses TRBV28 with TRBJ2-7; 8 bases are a match to TRBD2. In germline, CDR1 is MDHEN, CDR2 SYDVKM. CDR3 length equals 15 residues. Trimming took 5 bases from V and 0 from J; bases not matched to a gene: 6. The CDR3 loop reads CASSNAGGASYEQYF. DNA of the CDR3: TGTGCCAGCAGTAACGCCGGGGGGGCCTCCTACGAGCAGTACTTC.

The chain joins TRBV28 to TRBJ2-3; D not certain. The CDR3 has 14 residues. V lost 4 bases, J lost 4 bases, and 12 bases lay in between. The germline V gene has CDR1 MDHEN and CDR2 SYDVKM. CDR3 sequence (DNA): TGTGCCAGCAGTTCTCCAGGTTTTGCAGATACGCAGTATTTT. Translated: CASSSPGFADTQYF. The full variable domain, its missing parts supplied by reference TRBV28 and TRBJ2-3, is DVKVTQSSRYLVKRTGEKVFLECVQDMDHENMFWYRQDPGLGLRLIYFSYDVKMKEKGDIPEGYSVSREKKERFSLILESASTNQTSMYLCASSSPGFADTQYFGPGTRLTVL.

V usage is TRBV2 and J usage is TRBJ1-3; a weak D match, TRBD1 (5 bases). V shed 6 bases and J shed 0 bases, with 15 bases lying between them. This CDR3 comprises 16 residues. Germline assignment: CDR1 SNHLY and CDR2 FYNNEI. This chain's CDR3 is CASSGGRYFSGNTIYF. As DNA, the CDR3 is TGTGCCAGCAGCGGGGGTCGATATTTCTCTGGAAACACCATATATTTT.

DNA of the CDR3: TGTGCCAGCAGCCAGCAGGGACAACTATACGAGCAGTACTTC. This encodes CASSQQGQLYEQYF. J is TRBJ2-7 and V is TRBV4-2; possibly TRBD1 for D (6 bases). The V gene's germline CDR1 is LGHNA and CDR2 YNFKEQ. Trimming stripped 3 bases from V and 4 bases from J, with 13 bases between. The CDR3 extends over 14 amino acids.

The CDR3 DNA is TGTGCCAGCAGCTTACCTTCTGGGGCCAACGTCCTGACTTTC. It translates to CASSLPSGANVLTF. This chain joins TRBV28 and TRBJ2-6; D gene ambiguous. The germline V and J ends were trimmed by 6 bases and 1 base, with 7 bases remaining between them. The CDR3 is 14 residues long. The germline V gene encodes CDR1 MDHEN and CDR2 SYDVKM.

This clone was observed a single time. This sequence joins TRBV6-1 and TRBJ2-7, with D perhaps TRBD2 (6 bases). The CDR3 is 15 residues long. Germline CDR1 reads MNHNS; CDR2 reads SASEGT. The ends were cut back, 3 bases at V and 2 bases at J, with 14 bases in the middle. Written as DNA, the CDR3 is TGTGCCAGCAGTGACCCCCGAGGAGGGCCCTACGAGCAGTACTTC. This translates into CASSDPRGGPYEQYF.

The chain couples TRBV10-3 to TRBJ1-2; TRBD1 matches at 9 bases. The CDR3 spans 13 residues. Trimming removed 6 bases from V and 8 bases from J; junction bases left unmatched: 7. CDR1 ENHRY and CDR2 SYGVKD come from the germline V gene. CDR3 sequence (DNA): TGTGCCATCAGCCCGGGACAGGGTTCCGGCTACACCTTC. Encoded protein: CAISPGQGSGYTF.

The chain recombines TRBV29-1 with TRBJ2-3; 7 bases agree with TRBD2. CDR1 SQVTM and CDR2 ANQGSEA come from the germline V gene. The CDR3 sequence is 12 residues long. After removal of 4 bases from V and 2 bases from J, the junction contained 0 bases not matched to a gene. CDR3 coding DNA: TGCAGCGTTGGGGACTACACAGATACGCAGTATTTT. Residues: CSVGDYTDTQYF.

The rearrangement links TRBV14 to TRBJ1-2; 8 bases match TRBD1. Losses at the gene ends were 6 bases for V and 4 bases for J; bases not matched to a gene: 10. Germline V CDR1 and CDR2: SGHDN, FVKESK. The CDR3 consists of 15 residues. CDR3 loop: CASSPRRQGPYGYTF. CDR3 in DNA: TGTGCCAGCAGTCCAAGACGACAGGGGCCCTATGGCTACACCTTC. Based on the CDR3 plus reference TRBV14 and TRBJ1-2, the full variable domain is EAGVTQFPSHSVIEKGQTVTLRCDPISGHDNLYWYRRVMGKEIKFLLHFVKESKQDESGMPNNRFLAERTGGTYSTLKVQPAELEDSGVYFCASSPRRQGPYGYTFGSGTRLTVV.

This rearrangement joins TRBV7-9 to TRBJ2-3; maybe TRBD2 (6 bases). The germline V gene has CDR1 SEHNR and CDR2 FQNEAQ (reference sequence). The CDR3 covers 13 residues. V lost 4 bases and J lost 2, with 7 bases in between. CDR3 loop: CASSWDSTDTQYF. The CDR3 DNA follows: TGTGCCAGCAGCTGGGACTCCACAGATACGCAGTATTTT.